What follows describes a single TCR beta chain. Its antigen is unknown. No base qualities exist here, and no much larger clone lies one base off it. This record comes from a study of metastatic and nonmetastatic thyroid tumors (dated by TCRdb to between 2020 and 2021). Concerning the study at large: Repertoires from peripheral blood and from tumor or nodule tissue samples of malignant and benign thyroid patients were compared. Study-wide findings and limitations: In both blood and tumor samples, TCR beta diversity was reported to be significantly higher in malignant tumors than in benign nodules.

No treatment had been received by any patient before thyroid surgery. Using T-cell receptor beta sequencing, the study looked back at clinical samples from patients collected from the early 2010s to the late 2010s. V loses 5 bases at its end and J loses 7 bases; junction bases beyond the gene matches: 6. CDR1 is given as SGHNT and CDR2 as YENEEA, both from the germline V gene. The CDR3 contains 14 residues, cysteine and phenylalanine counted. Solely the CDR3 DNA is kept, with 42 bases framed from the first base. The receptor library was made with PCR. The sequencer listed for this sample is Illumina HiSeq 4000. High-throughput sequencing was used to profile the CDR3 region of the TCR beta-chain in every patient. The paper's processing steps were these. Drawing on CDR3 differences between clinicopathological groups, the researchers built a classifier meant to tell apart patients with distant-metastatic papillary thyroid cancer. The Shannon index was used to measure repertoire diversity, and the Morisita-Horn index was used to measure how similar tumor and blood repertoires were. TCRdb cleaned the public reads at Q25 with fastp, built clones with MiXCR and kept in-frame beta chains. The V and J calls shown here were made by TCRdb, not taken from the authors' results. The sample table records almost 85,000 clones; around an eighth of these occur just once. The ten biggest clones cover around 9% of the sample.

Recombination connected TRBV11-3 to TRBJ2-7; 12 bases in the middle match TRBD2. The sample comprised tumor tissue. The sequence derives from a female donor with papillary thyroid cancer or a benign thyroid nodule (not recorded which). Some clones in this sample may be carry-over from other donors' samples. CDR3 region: CASSILAGGGEQYF. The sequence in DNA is TGTGCCAGCAGCATACTAGCGGGAGGAGGGGAGCAGTACTTC.